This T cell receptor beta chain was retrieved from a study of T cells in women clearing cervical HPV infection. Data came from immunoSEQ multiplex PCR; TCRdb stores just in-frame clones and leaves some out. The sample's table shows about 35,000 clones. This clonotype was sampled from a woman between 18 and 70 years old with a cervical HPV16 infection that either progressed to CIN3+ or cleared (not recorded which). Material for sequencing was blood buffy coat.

The sequenced CDR3 bases are TGCGCCAGCAGCACGATCTCCTCCACTAGCGGTGATACG. Protein: CASSTISSTSGDT. The CDR3 in its entirety is CASSTISSTSGDTQYF. The rearrangement joins TRBV5-1 to TRBJ2-3; 8 positions agree with TRBD2. The read terminates 3 residues ahead of where the CDR3 ends, so the germline J gene completes it. The J segment lost 6 bases and the V segment lost 4 bases, leaving 13 bases of the junction unmatched. From germline, CDR1 is SGHRS and CDR2 YFSETQ. This CDR3 region has 16 residues.